Shown below are 9 T cell receptor beta chains from a single sample sequenced in a study of blood T cell repertoires in COVID-19. The assay was immunoSEQ multiplex PCR, and TCRdb's table has in-frame clones only and misses some. The repertoire holds 200,000 to 250,000 clones, with 70% to 90% as singletons. Sequencing used PBMCs or T cells enriched from blood (not recorded which). The receptors derive from a man aged 35 to 55 who had recovered from COVID-19.

The chain uses TRBV18 and TRBJ1-1, with D possibly TRBD1 on 5 matching bases. The V gene lost 1 base and the J gene lost 8 bases, with 11 bases spanning the gap. Germline V lookup: CDR1 KGHSH, CDR2 LQKENI. The CDR3 totals 13 residues. This CDR3 reads CASSPRREGEAFF. As DNA, the CDR3 is TGTGCCAGCTCACCACGCCGGGAGGGGGAAGCTTTCTTT. Filled out from reference TRBV18 and TRBJ1-1, the complete variable domain reads NAGVMQNPRHLVRRRGQEARLRCSPMKGHSHVYWYRQLPEEGLKFMVYLQKENIIDESGMPKERFSAEFPKEGPSILRIQQVVRGDSAAYFCASSPRREGEAFFGQGTRLTVV.

The chain joins TRBV11-2 to TRBJ1-1, with D hard to call. V lost 5 bases, J lost 10 bases, and 14 bases lay in between. The CDR3 is 12 amino acids. From germline, CDR1 is SGHAT and CDR2 FQNNGV. In DNA form, the CDR3 reads TGTGCCAGCAGCCCGGGGTATCTGGTAGCTTTCTTT. Encoded protein: CASSPGYLVAFF.

The chain recombines TRBV18 with TRBJ2-7; 11 nucleotides match TRBD1. The trim removed 3 bases at V and 6 bases at J, leaving 7 bases unmatched. CDR1 KGHSH and CDR2 LQKENI come from the germline V gene. The CDR3 is made up of 15 amino acids. The CDR3 loop reads CASSPRPGQGAEQYF. The CDR3 DNA is TGTGCCAGCTCACCTCGACCCGGACAGGGGGCCGAGCAGTACTTC.

V and J are TRBV6-4 and TRBJ2-3; D is perhaps TRBD2 (6 bases). The V gene's germline CDR1 is MRHNA and CDR2 SNTAGT. The CDR3 contains 15 residues. The germline V and J ends were trimmed by 5 bases and 0 bases, with 12 bases remaining between them. In DNA, the CDR3 is TGTGCCAGCAGTCTGACTAGTTCGAGCACAGATACGCAGTATTTT. Translation: CASSLTSSSTDTQYF.

The chain joins TRBV30 to TRBJ1-2; 7 bases are a match to TRBD1. The CDR3 has 13 amino acids. The germline V gene encodes CDR1 GTSNPN and CDR2 SVGIG (reference sequence). With 4 bases clipped from V and 1 base from J, the junction kept 3 bases outside the gene matches. CDR3 DNA sequence: TGTGCCTGGAATAGGGGGCGTAACTATGGCTACACCTTC. The encoded protein is CAWNRGRNYGYTF. Variable domain in full (rest from reference TRBV30 and TRBJ1-2): SQTIHQWPATLVQPVGSPLSLECTVEGTSNPNLYWYRQAAGRGLQLLFYSVGIGQISSEVPQNLSASRPQDRQFILSSKKLLLSDSGFYLCAWNRGRNYGYTFGSGTRLTVV.

This chain uses TRBV18 with TRBJ2-2; the match to TRBD1 covers 7 bases. The CDR3 contains 15 residues. CDR1 is KGHSH and CDR2 is LQKENI in the germline V gene. Unmatched junction bases numbered 4, after V lost 0 bases and J lost 6 bases. The CDR3 region is CASSPPRQGSGELFF. The CDR3 coding sequence is TGTGCCAGCTCACCACCGCGACAGGGTTCCGGGGAGCTGTTTTTT.

The chain has TRBV6-2 or TRBV6-3 and TRBJ1-4; a weak D match, TRBD1 (5 bases). This CDR3 region has 14 residues. Trimming took off 3 bases at V and 5 bases at J, with 10 bases between the two ends. In germline, CDR1 is MNHEY, CDR2 SVGEGT. This CDR3 reads CASSYVTENEKLFF. As DNA, the CDR3 is TGTGCCAGCAGTTATGTGACAGAGAATGAAAAACTGTTTTTT.

V is TRBV30 and J is TRBJ1-1, with 11 bases matching TRBD1. Germline assignment: CDR1 GTSNPN and CDR2 SVGIG (reference sequence). This CDR3 is 13 amino acids long. V shed 4 bases, J shed 10 bases, and the junction held 8 bases outside the gene matches. For the CDR3, the DNA is TGTGCCTGGATCAGGACAGGGGGCTGGGGAGCTTTCTTT. It yields the protein CAWIRTGGWGAFF.

The CDR3 sequence is CASSQLLSGYTF. DNA for the CDR3: TGTGCCAGCAGTCAACTTCTGTCCGGCTACACCTTC. The chain employs TRBV7-2 and TRBJ1-2; D uncertain. The germline V gene has CDR1 SGHTA and CDR2 FQGNSA. There are 12 residues in the CDR3. V lost 6 bases and J lost 8, with 13 bases in between.